Listed below are T cell receptor beta chains from one sample, sequenced in a study of cytomegalovirus exposure and HLA in healthy donors. Clones were read by immunoSEQ multiplex PCR, and TCRdb kept only the in-frame ones, dropping some. The sample holds approximately 90,000 clones; under 9% are singletons and the top ten take about 2%. Sequencing input: PBMCs. The receptor set was obtained from a man aged 50 to 60 in good health and CMV-seronegative. Both conserved end residues are part of each CDR3. Fields, in order: D gene, J gene, clone size, V gene, CDR3 protein, CDR3 DNA. A D gene is named only where the DNA matches it firmly. Clone size appears in some rows only: once, few, many, or a class for an expanded clone.

D: .
J: TRBJ2-2
size: medium-sized
V: TRBV6-1
CDR3: CASKDPGGTGELFF
DNA: TGTGCCAGCAAGGATCCAGGGGGGACCGGGGAGCTGTTTTTT

D: .
J: TRBJ2-7
size: .
V: TRBV4-3
CDR3: CASSQDRNSGYEQYF
DNA: TGCGCCAGCAGCCAAGATAGGAATAGCGGCTACGAGCAGTACTTC

D: TRBD2
J: TRBJ2-2
size: few
V: TRBV29-1
CDR3: CSVEWVSGRPGELFF
DNA: TGCAGCGTTGAATGGGTTAGCGGGAGGCCCGGGGAGCTGTTTTTT

D: .
J: TRBJ1-5
size: .
V: TRBV18
CDR3: CASSPRGYSNQPQHF
DNA: TGTGCCAGCTCACCGCGGGGTTATAGCAATCAGCCCCAGCATTTT

D: TRBD2
J: TRBJ2-5
size: .
V: TRBV6-1
CDR3: CASSEGTSGGGETQYF
DNA: TGTGCCAGCAGTGAAGGCACTAGCGGGGGGGGAGAGACCCAGTACTTC

D: TRBD1
J: TRBJ1-2
size: few
V: TRBV28
CDR3: CASSLAGTGDYGYTF
DNA: TGTGCCAGCAGTTTAGCCGGGACAGGGGATTATGGCTACACCTTC

D: TRBD1
J: TRBJ1-3
size: few
V: TRBV6-6
CDR3: CASRGDRGRSGNTIYF
DNA: TGTGCCAGCAGAGGAGACAGGGGTCGGTCTGGAAACACCATATATTTT

D: TRBD1
J: TRBJ1-5
size: .
V: TRBV6-1
CDR3: CASSELLQGNQPQHF
DNA: TGTGCCAGCAGTGAATTGTTACAGGGGAACCAGCCCCAGCATTTT

D: TRBD2
J: TRBJ2-1
size: .
V: TRBV2
CDR3: CASSEAPHPSGRGFF
DNA: TGTGCCAGCAGTGAAGCGCCCCACCCTAGCGGGAGGGGTTTCTTC

D: .
J: TRBJ2-2
size: few
V: TRBV28
CDR3: CASSPTRVDGAGELFF
DNA: TGTGCCAGCAGCCCAACGCGGGTGGACGGGGCCGGGGAGCTGTTTTTT

D: TRBD1
J: TRBJ2-2
size: few
V: TRBV14
CDR3: CASRHRGVTGELFF
DNA: TGTGCCAGCAGGCACAGGGGGGTCACCGGGGAGCTGTTTTTT

D: TRBD1
J: TRBJ1-4
size: few
V: TRBV5-1
CDR3: CASSLDFRGRDEKLFF
DNA: TGCGCCAGCAGCTTGGACTTCAGGGGGCGCGATGAAAAACTGTTTTTT

D: .
J: TRBJ1-1
size: few
V: TRBV10-3
CDR3: CAISDREGTEAFF
DNA: TGTGCCATCAGTGACAGGGAGGGCACTGAAGCTTTCTTT

D: TRBD2
J: TRBJ2-3
size: few
V: TRBV4-2
CDR3: CASSQGSGRLADTQYF
DNA: TGTGCCAGCAGCCAAGGGAGCGGGAGATTGGCAGATACGCAGTATTTT

D: TRBD1
J: TRBJ1-4
size: .
V: TRBV28
CDR3: CASSPGTALNEKLFF
DNA: TGTGCCAGCAGCCCTGGGACAGCTCTTAATGAAAAACTGTTTTTT

D: .
J: TRBJ2-1
size: few
V: TRBV18
CDR3: CASSQGKASYNEQFF
DNA: TGTGCCAGCTCACAGGGGAAAGCTTCATACAATGAGCAGTTCTTC

D: TRBD1
J: TRBJ1-1
size: .
V: TRBV27
CDR3: CASTPGGIITEAFF
DNA: TGTGCCAGCACCCCAGGGGGTATCATCACTGAAGCTTTCTTT